The 18 T cell receptor beta chains reported below all come from one sample, sequenced in a study of T-cell reconstitution after alpha-beta-depleted transplantation in children. For TCRbeta, the library was prepared with unique molecular identifiers. TCRdb called the PCR reads again in MiXCR, with one record for every CDR3 protein. The data contain 200,000 to 300,000 distinct CDR3 sequences, roughly 26% of them seen just once; the ten biggest clones take up roughly 2.6%. The specimen comprised PBMCs, sampled before TCRalphabeta/CD19-depleted stem cell transplant. Receptors were obtained from a girl aged 2-10 years with Fanconi anemia, due to receive a stem cell transplant.

There are many counts of this clonotype. This chain uses TRBV6-1 with TRBJ1-2, with D perhaps matching TRBD1 (6 bases). Germline V CDR1 and CDR2: MNHNS, SASEGT. Between the trimmed V and J ends, which lost 6 bases and 4 bases, there was a span of 12 bases. The CDR3 has 13 amino acids. This chain's CDR3 is CASREGQPYGYTF. The DNA for the CDR3 is TGTGCCAGCAGGGAGGGACAACCCTATGGCTACACCTTC.

Comment on this clonotype: Just one base apart from a much larger clone, this may be a read error. The CDR3 end shows no conserved phenylalanine or tryptophan, and so a read error is likely. This chain connects TRBV9 to TRBJ1-1; tentative D call: TRBD1 (6 bases). The CDR3 covers 12 residues. Germline CDR1 and CDR2: SGDLS and YYNGEE. Between the trimmed V and J ends, which lost 2 bases and 8 bases, there was a span of 10 bases. The CDR3 protein is CASSVRGGEAFV. The CDR3 DNA is TGTGCCAGCAGCGTCAGGGGAGGGGAAGCTTTCGTT.

This chain links TRBV7-2 with TRBJ2-7; D not certain. The CDR3 totals 15 residues. Trimming pared 2 bases from V and 4 bases from J, leaving 15 bases between. Germline CDR1 is SGHTA and CDR2 is FQGNSA. The CDR3 protein is CASSLRAGSRYEQYF. DNA for the CDR3: TGTGCCAGCAGCTTAAGGGCAGGTTCGAGATACGAGCAGTACTTC. Looking up the rest from reference TRBV7-2 and TRBJ2-7 gives the full variable domain: GAGVSQSPSNKVTEKGKDVELRCDPISGHTALYWYRQSLGQGLEFLIYFQGNSAPDKSGLPSDRFSAERTGGSVSTLTIQRTQQEDSAVYLCASSLRAGSRYEQYFGPGTRLTVT.

The V gene is TRBV20-1, the J gene TRBJ2-1, with TRBD1 identical over 7 bases. The CDR3 has 14 residues. The V and J ends lost 3 bases and 4 bases, in that order; junction bases with no gene match: 6. The V gene's germline CDR1 is DFQATT and CDR2 SNEGSKA (reference sequence). The CDR3 loop reads CSASYGTAYNEQFF. In DNA, the CDR3 is TGCAGTGCTAGCTATGGGACAGCTTACAATGAGCAGTTCTTC.

This clonotype showed up many times. This sequence joins TRBV20-1 and TRBJ2-2, with 8 bases matching TRBD1. V shed 3 bases, J shed 7 bases, and the junction held 10 bases outside the gene matches. This CDR3 comprises 15 residues. CDR1 DFQATT and CDR2 SNEGSKA come from the germline V gene (reference sequence). CDR3 nucleotides: TGCAGTGCTAGCGCCTATCAGGGGGCTGGCGGGGAGCTGTTTTTT. Encoded protein: CSASAYQGAGGELFF.

The chain couples TRBV6-1 to TRBJ2-6; D is undetermined. The V gene lost 3 bases and the J gene lost 2 bases, with 8 bases spanning the gap. CDR1 is MNHNS, CDR2 SASEGT, per germline. CDR3 size: 15 residues. CDR3 nucleotide sequence: TGTGCCAGCAGTGATCTTCGTACTGGGGCCAACGTCCTGACTTTC. It specifies CASSDLRTGANVLTF.

At least ten counts were recorded for this clonotype. The chain has TRBV4-2 and TRBJ2-4, with D perhaps matching TRBD1 (6 bases). V lost 5 bases, J lost 2 bases, and 10 bases lay in between. The CDR3 loop spans 14 amino acids. In germline, CDR1 is LGHNA, CDR2 YNFKEQ. CDR3 protein: CASSSTGPKNIQYF. DNA of the CDR3: TGTGCCAGCAGCTCCACAGGGCCCAAAAACATTCAGTACTTC.

There are many counts of this clonotype. The chain employs TRBV10-3 and TRBJ2-7, with TRBD2 matching 13 bases. The CDR3 length is 15 residues. V lost 6 bases and J lost 3; bases outside the gene matches: 5. The germline V gene has CDR1 ENHRY and CDR2 SYGVKD. CDR3 in amino acids: CAIRTSGRAHYEQYF. CDR3 sequence (DNA): TGTGCCATCAGAACTAGCGGGAGGGCCCACTACGAGCAGTACTTC.

This clonotype was observed at least ten times. V gene TRBV7-2 combines with J gene TRBJ2-6; D gene ambiguous. V lost 1 base, J lost 0 bases, and 1 base lay in between. The CDR3 length is 14 residues. The germline V gene encodes CDR1 SGHTA and CDR2 FQGNSA. This CDR3 is CASSLVSGANVLTF. The CDR3 nucleotides read TGTGCCAGCAGCTTAGTCTCTGGGGCCAACGTCCTGACTTTC.

There are a few counts of this clonotype. The chain carries TRBV29-1 and TRBJ2-7; 11 bases line up with TRBD2. This CDR3 spans 14 amino acids. Germline values: CDR1 SQVTM, CDR2 ANQGSEA. The V gene end was trimmed by 6 bases and the J gene end by 5 bases; junction bases not matched to a gene: 9. CDR3 nucleotides: TGCAGCGTGGGGCTGATAGCGGGAGGGAACGAGCAGTACTTC. Translating it yields CSVGLIAGGNEQYF.

This clonotype was counted a few times. The chain is built from TRBV20-1 and TRBJ2-3; D is perhaps TRBD1 or TRBD2 (5 bases each). V dropped 5 bases and J dropped 2 bases, with 14 bases sitting between them. The CDR3 is 14 amino acids. Looked up from germline, CDR1 is DFQATT and CDR2 is SNEGSKA (reference sequence). As DNA, the CDR3 is TGCAGTGCTGGCCGGGGCACCCCCACAGATACGCAGTATTTT. It yields the protein CSAGRGTPTDTQYF.

In this sample, this clonotype turned up a few times. The J gene is TRBJ2-7, the V gene TRBV5-1; 10 nucleotides align to TRBD2. V dropped 0 bases and J dropped 0; count of bases not matched to a gene: 9. This CDR3 region has 18 residues. The germline gives CDR1 SGHRS, CDR2 YFSETQ. Here the CDR3 DNA reads TGCGCCAGCAGCTTGGATGCTAGCGGGGGCCTTACCTCCTACGAGCAGTACTTC. Amino acid sequence: CASSLDASGGLTSYEQYF.

Many counts were recorded for this clonotype. The rearrangement links TRBV3-1 to TRBJ2-1, with TRBD2 matching over 13 bases. CDR3 length: 17 residues. Germline CDR1 is LGHDT and CDR2 is YNNKEL (reference sequence). J lost 6 bases, V lost 0 bases, and 5 bases had no gene match. CDR3 protein: CASSQDPTSGGANEQFF. CDR3 sequence (DNA): TGTGCCAGCAGCCAAGACCCCACTAGCGGGGGGGCCAATGAGCAGTTCTTC.

The rearrangement uses TRBV29-1 and TRBJ2-3; D not certain. CDR3 length: 13 amino acids. V was trimmed by 6 bases and J by 0 bases, leaving 10 bases between them. The germline CDR1 and CDR2 sequences are SQVTM and ANQGSEA. CDR3 coding DNA: TGCAGCGTGCCCTCTCCAAGCACAGATACGCAGTATTTT. Protein product: CSVPSPSTDTQYF.

The chain is built from TRBV20-1 and TRBJ2-7; D might be TRBD2 (6 bases). This CDR3 has 14 residues. V shed 5 bases and J shed 3 bases, with 17 bases lying between them. Germline V gene sequence: CDR1 DFQATT, CDR2 SNEGSKA (reference sequence). DNA for the CDR3: TGCAGTGCTGCCATACTAGCCAGCCACTACGAGCAGTACTTC. Protein product: CSAAILASHYEQYF.

The chain combines TRBV4-1 with TRBJ1-1; D not resolved. The V end was cut by 1 base, the J end by 1 base, with 13 bases between. The V gene's germline CDR1 is MGHRA and CDR2 YSYEKL. The CDR3 sequence is 16 residues long. CDR3 DNA: TGCGCCAGCAGCCAAGGAGCCGCCGTAGCGAACACTGAAGCTTTCTTT. This sequence encodes CASSQGAAVANTEAFF.

This chain links TRBV3-1 with TRBJ2-5; D is unresolved. Per germline, CDR1 LGHDT and CDR2 YNNKEL (reference sequence). Trimming took 0 bases from V and 3 from J, leaving 8 bases between them. The CDR3 runs to 14 residues. As DNA, the CDR3 is TGTGCCAGCAGCCAAGACCCCGCAGAAGAGACCCAGTACTTC. As protein: CASSQDPAEETQYF.

The CDR3 spells CASSHGREAGEQFF. The CDR3 DNA sequence: TGCGCCAGCAGCCACGGCAGGGAGGCGGGTGAGCAGTTCTTC. The chain employs TRBV4-1 and TRBJ2-1, with TRBD2 as a possible D gene (6 bases). The CDR3 runs to 14 residues. Per germline, CDR1 MGHRA and CDR2 YSYEKL. Deletions cut 3 bases from V and 9 bases from J, with 15 bases between.